This T cell receptor beta chain came from a study of shared clonotypes between healthy human individuals. For the study at large: In total, the donors were a couple of women and a few men aged 18 to 49.

Points on this clone: Its target is not known.

This CDR3 region has 16 residues. The J segment lost 3 bases and the V segment lost 2 bases, leaving 5 bases of the junction unmatched. Germline loops: CDR1 MGHRA, CDR2 YSYEKL. Overall study results and limits: Researchers sampled blood only, noting tissue repertoires likely differ. Limited genetic and exposure-history diversity came from having few donors.

The assay was immunoSEQ multiplex PCR, and TCRdb's table has in-frame clones only and misses some. The table shows 2 million to 2.5 million clones, with roughly 92% occurring only once. CD4+ cells were split into CD45RA+ naive and CD45RA-negative memory subsets. V is TRBV4-1 and J is TRBJ1-4; 8 positions agree with TRBD1. The sequenced sample consisted of naive CD4+ T cells from PBMCs. Subset reported: CD45RA+ positively selected. This clonotype was obtained from a man between 18 and 35 years old in good health. Some clones in this sample may be carry-over from other donors' samples. DNA of the CDR3: TGCGCCAGCAGCCAACCCACGGGACAGGCTAATGAAAAACTGTTTTTT. Amino acid sequence: CASSQPTGQANEKLFF.